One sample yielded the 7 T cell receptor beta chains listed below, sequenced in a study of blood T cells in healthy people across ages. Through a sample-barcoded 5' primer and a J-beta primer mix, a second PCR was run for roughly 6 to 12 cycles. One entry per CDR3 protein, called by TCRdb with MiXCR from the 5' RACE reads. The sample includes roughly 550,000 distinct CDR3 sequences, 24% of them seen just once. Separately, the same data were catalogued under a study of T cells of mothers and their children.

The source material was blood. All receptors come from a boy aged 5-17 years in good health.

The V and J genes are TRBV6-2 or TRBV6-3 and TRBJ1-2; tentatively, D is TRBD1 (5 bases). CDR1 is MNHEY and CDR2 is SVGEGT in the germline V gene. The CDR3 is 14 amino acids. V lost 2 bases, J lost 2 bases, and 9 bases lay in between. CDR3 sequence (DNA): TGTGCCAGCAGTTACCCGGGACTGAACTATGGCTACACCTTC. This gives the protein CASSYPGLNYGYTF.

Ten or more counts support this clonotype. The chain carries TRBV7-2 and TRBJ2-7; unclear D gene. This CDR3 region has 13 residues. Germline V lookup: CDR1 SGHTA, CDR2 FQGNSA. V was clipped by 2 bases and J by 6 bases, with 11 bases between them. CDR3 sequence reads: CASSLTRPSEQYF. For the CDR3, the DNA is TGTGCCAGCAGCTTAACGAGGCCTAGCGAGCAGTACTTC.

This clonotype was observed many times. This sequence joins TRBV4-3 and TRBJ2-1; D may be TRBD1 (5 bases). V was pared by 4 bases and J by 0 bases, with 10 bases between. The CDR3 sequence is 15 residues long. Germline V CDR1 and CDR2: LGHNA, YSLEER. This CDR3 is CASSRGDSSYNEQFF. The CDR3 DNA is TGCGCCAGCAGCCGTGGCGACAGCTCCTACAATGAGCAGTTCTTC.

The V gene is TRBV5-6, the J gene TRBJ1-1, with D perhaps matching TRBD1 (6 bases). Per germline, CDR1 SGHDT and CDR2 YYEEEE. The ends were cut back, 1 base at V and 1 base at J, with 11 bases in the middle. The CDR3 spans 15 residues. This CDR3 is CASSLQDRGNTEAFF. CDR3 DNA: TGTGCCAGCAGCTTGCAGGACAGAGGGAACACTGAAGCTTTCTTT.

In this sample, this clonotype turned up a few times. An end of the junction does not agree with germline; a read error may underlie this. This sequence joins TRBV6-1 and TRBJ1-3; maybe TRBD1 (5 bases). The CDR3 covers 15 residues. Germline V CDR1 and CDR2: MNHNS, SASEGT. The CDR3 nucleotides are TGTGCCAGCAGTGACCTCCCACAGGACCCAAGGGGTCTGCATTTT. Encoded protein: CASSDLPQDPRGLHF.

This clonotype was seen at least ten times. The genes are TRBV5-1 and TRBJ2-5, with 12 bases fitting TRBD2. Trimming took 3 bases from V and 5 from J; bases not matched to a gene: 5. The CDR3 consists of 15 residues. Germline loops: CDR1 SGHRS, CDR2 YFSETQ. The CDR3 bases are TGCGCCAGCAGCTGGACTAGCGGGGCGAGTGAGACCCAGTACTTC. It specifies CASSWTSGASETQYF.

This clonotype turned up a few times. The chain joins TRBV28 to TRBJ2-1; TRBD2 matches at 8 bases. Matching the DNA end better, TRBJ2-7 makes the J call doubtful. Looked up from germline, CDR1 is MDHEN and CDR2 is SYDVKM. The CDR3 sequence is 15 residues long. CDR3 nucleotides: TGTGCCAGCAGTTTCCCGGGAGGGTTTTCCTACGAGCAGTACTTC. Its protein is CASSFPGGFSYEQYF.